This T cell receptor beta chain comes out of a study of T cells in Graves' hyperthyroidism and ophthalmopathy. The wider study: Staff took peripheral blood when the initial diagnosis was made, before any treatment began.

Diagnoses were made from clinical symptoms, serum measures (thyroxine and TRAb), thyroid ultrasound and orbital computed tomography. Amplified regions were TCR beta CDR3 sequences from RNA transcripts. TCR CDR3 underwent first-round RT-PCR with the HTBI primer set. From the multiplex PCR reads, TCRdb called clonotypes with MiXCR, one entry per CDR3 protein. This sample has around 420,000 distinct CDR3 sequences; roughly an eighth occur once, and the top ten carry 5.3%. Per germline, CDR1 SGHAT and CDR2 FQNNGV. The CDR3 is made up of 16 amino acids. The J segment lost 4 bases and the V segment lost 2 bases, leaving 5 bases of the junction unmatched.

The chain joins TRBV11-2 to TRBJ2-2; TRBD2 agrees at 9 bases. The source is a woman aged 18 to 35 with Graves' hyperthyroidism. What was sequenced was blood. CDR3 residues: CASSLRSSGATGELFF. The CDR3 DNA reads TGTGCCAGCAGCTTACGGTCTAGCGGGGCCACCGGGGAGCTGTTTTTT.